This T cell receptor (beta chain) was documented in a study of sequential checkpoint blockade in melanoma. Study in general: First-line arms were nivolumab then ipilimumab, or the reverse, randomized 1:1. Twenty-two patients had tumor biopsies before treatment and at week 13. Whole-study findings and limits: Response in arm A was associated with pretreatment TIL clonality.

As to treatment: randomized to nivolumab then ipilimumab (arm A) or the reverse (arm B). Patients had received no earlier DNA-damaging chemotherapy. With 6 bases removed from V and 8 bases from J, the gap between germline ends came to 10 bases. The CDR3 covers 11 residues. This clone was observed a handful of times. No antigen is known for it. Generated by immunoSEQ multiplex PCR, the TCRdb table keeps only in-frame clones and is missing some. The sample contains about 13,000 clones, roughly 27% of which appear only once. V usage is TRBV6-7 and J usage is TRBJ1-2; a weak D match, TRBD1 (6 bases). TRBV6-7 is designated an ORF whose function remains uncertain. The material was tumor tissue (inferred from file names), obtained from a patient given nivolumab and ipilimumab in sequence. The TCR sequence derives from a human donor with melanoma. The CDR3 DNA reads as TGTGCCAGCAGGGGGGCTCGCGGCTACACCTTC. Its translation: CASRGARGYTF.